The clone carrying this TCR beta chain was counted many times. The antigen is unknown. Through Arm-PCR of CDR3 regions and iRepertoire HTBI primers, TCR beta libraries were built. One entry per CDR3 protein results from TCRdb running MiXCR on the multiplex PCR reads. The sample carries roughly 490,000 distinct CDR3 sequences, roughly 22% recorded once. These data come from a study of regulatory T cells in long-lasting Graves disease. Whole-study findings and limits: Persistent Graves' patients showed less TCR diversity than newly diagnosed ones.

Time point indicated: persistent/refractory GD, antithyroid drugs over 5 years with positive TRAb. PBMCs were the source of the RNA used for TCR sequencing. Germline assignment: CDR1 SGHKS and CDR2 YYEKEE (reference sequence). This CDR3 is built from 15 residues. Trimming stripped 7 bases from V and 2 bases from J, with 16 bases between. The receptor was derived from a female donor with Graves disease. The rearrangement uses TRBV5-5 and TRBJ1-5; no reliable D call. The sample here was peripheral blood mononuclear cells (PBMCs), taken when the disease was refractory, from a patient treated with antithyroid drugs. CDR3 protein: CASAKDAFGNQPQHF. CDR3 nucleotides: TGTGCCAGCGCGAAGGATGCGTTCGGCAATCAGCCCCAGCATTTT. The full variable domain, in which reference TRBV5-5 and TRBJ1-5 provide the parts outside the CDR3, is DAGVTQSPTHLIKTRGQQVTLRCSPISGHKSVSWYQQVLGQGPQFIFQYYEKEERGRGNFPDRFSARQFPNYSSELNVNALLLGDSALYLCASAKDAFGNQPQHFGDGTRLSIL.